The TCR beta chain under discussion was sequenced for a study of OX40 agonist ivuxolimab in advanced cancers. The overall study: Ivuxolimab, which is an agonistic anti-OX40 (CD134) antibody, was administered to the patients. A partial response was reached by three patients: one with hepatocellular carcinoma and two with cutaneous melanoma. Study conclusions and caveats: Among T cells, CD8+ cells averaged more expanded clones than CD4+ cells.

The method was immunoSEQ multiplex PCR; TCRdb's version includes in-frame clones alone and lacks a portion of them. Of about 79,000 clones detected, about 92% appear once; the ten largest clones hold roughly 0.32%. The CDR3 has 15 amino acids. The germline V gene has CDR1 LNHNV and CDR2 YYDKDF (reference sequence). The trim removed 2 bases at V and 10 bases at J, leaving 8 bases unmatched. Note on this clone: What it recognizes is unknown.

The sequencing used CD4+ or CD8+ T cells sorted from blood, collected in a trial of the OX40 agonist ivuxolimab. The receptor was isolated from an adult with an advanced solid tumor such as melanoma, head and neck, liver or kidney cancer. The chain is built from TRBV15 and TRBJ2-1, with TRBD1 identical over 10 bases. CDR3 in DNA: TGTGCCACCAGCAGACCTCCGGGACAGGGGATGGAGCAGTTCTTC. It encodes CATSRPPGQGMEQFF.